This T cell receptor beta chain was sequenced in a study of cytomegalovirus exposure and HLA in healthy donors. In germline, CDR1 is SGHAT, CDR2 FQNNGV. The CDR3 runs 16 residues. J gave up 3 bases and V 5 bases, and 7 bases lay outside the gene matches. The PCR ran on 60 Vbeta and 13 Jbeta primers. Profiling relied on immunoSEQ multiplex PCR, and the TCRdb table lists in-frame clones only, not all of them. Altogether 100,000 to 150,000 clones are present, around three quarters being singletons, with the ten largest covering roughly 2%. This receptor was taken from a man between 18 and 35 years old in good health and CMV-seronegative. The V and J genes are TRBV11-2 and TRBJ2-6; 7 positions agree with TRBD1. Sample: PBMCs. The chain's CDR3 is CASSRNTGVGANVLTF. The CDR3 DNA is TGTGCCAGCAGCCGCAACACAGGGGTTGGGGCCAACGTCCTGACTTTC.